This is a list of T cell receptor beta chains from one sample in a study of T cells in Graves' hyperthyroidism and ophthalmopathy. TCRdb analysed the multiplex PCR reads with MiXCR anew, one entry per CDR3 protein. This sample has about 480,000 distinct CDR3 sequences, with around 22% found just once. Sequenced material: blood. The receptors derive from a woman aged 30 to 39 with Graves' ophthalmopathy. The CDR3 runs from the conserved cysteine through the conserved F or W. D genes are given only for firm matches. Size is stated for part of the rows, as once, few or many counts, or as a class when the clone is expanded.

cdr3_nt	cdr3_aa	d_call	j_call	v_call	clone_size
TGTGCCAGCAGTTACGGGAGATCCCCTAATGGCTACACCTTC	CASSYGRSPNGYTF	.	TRBJ1-2	TRBV6-5	few
TGTGCCAGCAGCTGGTACGGGGGGAACACTGAAGCTTTCTTT	CASSWYGGNTEAFF	.	TRBJ1-1	TRBV7-2	few
TGTGCCAGCAGCTTAGCGCGGGGGGCAAACCTCCAAGAGACCCAGTACTTC	CASSLARGANLQETQYF	TRBD2	TRBJ2-5	TRBV7-2	many
TGTGCCAGCACCTCTTTTTCCAGAAACACTGAAGCTTTCTTT	CASTSFSRNTEAFF	.	TRBJ1-1	TRBV2	once
TGTGCCAGCAGTTATTCTAGCGGGGGTGCTACCTCCTACGAGCAGTACTTC	CASSYSSGGATSYEQYF	TRBD2	TRBJ2-7	TRBV6-5	many
TGTGCCAGCAGTGAACAGGGTCGATCTGGAAACACCATATATTTT	CASSEQGRSGNTIYF	.	TRBJ1-3	TRBV2	.
TGTGCCAGCAGCCAGGACAGGGGGTGGACTGAAGCTTTCTTT	CASSQDRGWTEAFF	TRBD1	TRBJ1-1	TRBV6-1	few
TGTGCCAGCAGTGGTCAGGAGCAGTACTTC	CASSGQEQYF	.	TRBJ2-7	TRBV2	few
TGTGCCAGCAGTTCCGACCTGGGGCAGCAGTACTTC	CASSSDLGQQYF	.	TRBJ2-7	TRBV12-3/TRBV12-4	.
TGTGCCAGCAGTCCACTCAGGCTTACTAACTATGGCTACACCTTC	CASSPLRLTNYGYTF	.	TRBJ1-2	TRBV6-5	many
TGTGCCACCAGCAGATCGGGACAGGGGCATGATGGCTACACCTTC	CATSRSGQGHDGYTF	TRBD1	TRBJ1-2	TRBV15	many
TGTGCCACCAGCGGTGCCAGGGCGGAATCTTATGGCTACACCTTC	CATSGARAESYGYTF	.	TRBJ1-2	TRBV15	.
TGTGCCAGCAGGCACAGTCGAAACACCATATATTTT	CASRHSRNTIYF	.	TRBJ1-3	TRBV12-3/TRBV12-4	many
TGTGCCACAAGAGGGGGGGGGATTTCCTACGAGCAGTACTTC	CATRGGGISYEQYF	.	TRBJ2-7	TRBV10-3	few
TGTGCCAGCAGTTTTGGTGTCCTGAACACCGGGGAGCTGTTTTTT	CASSFGVLNTGELFF	.	TRBJ2-2	TRBV12-3/TRBV12-4	many
TGTGCCTACCGGACGGGCGGAAACACCATATATTTT	CAYRTGGNTIYF	.	TRBJ1-3	TRBV6-1	.
TGTGCCAGTAGTCGGGACAGATCCACCGGGGAGCTGTTTTTT	CASSRDRSTGELFF	TRBD1	TRBJ2-2	TRBV19	.
TGTGCCAGCAGTTACACAGGGCCTGGGGCCAACGTCCTGACTTTC	CASSYTGPGANVLTF	.	TRBJ2-6	TRBV6-2/TRBV6-3	few
TGCAGCGTGACGGACGGTTCTAACTATGGCTACACCTTC	CSVTDGSNYGYTF	.	TRBJ1-2	TRBV29-1	many
TGTGCCAGTAGTATACAACTGCGAGACACTGGGGCCAACGTCCTGACTTTC	CASSIQLRDTGANVLTF	.	TRBJ2-6	TRBV19	.
TGTGCCAGCAACAAACAGGGCCACGAGCAGTACTTC	CASNKQGHEQYF	.	TRBJ2-7	TRBV7-2	many